The clone carrying this TCR beta chain was detected only once. Following RNA extraction, reverse transcription yielded cDNA that acted as the sequencing template. Clones were read by immunoSEQ multiplex PCR, and TCRdb kept only the in-frame ones, dropping some. The sample gives approximately 90,000 clones, 70% to 85% of which show up once; 17% is in the top ten. The data originate from a study of CD8+ T cells in alopecia areata. Treatment denoted: oral pan-JAK inhibitor, 5-10 mg twice daily. Between the trimmed V and J ends, which lost 10 bases and 6 bases, there was a span of 14 bases. CDR3 length: 12 residues. CDR1 is WSHSY and CDR2 is SAAADI in the germline V gene.

Sequenced material: CD8+ T cells sorted from blood, taken between weeks 44 and 45, from a patient treated with tofacitinib. The sequence was obtained from a human donor with alopecia areata. V gene TRBV10-2 combines with J gene TRBJ2-3; D assignment may be TRBD1 or TRBD2 (6 bases each). The CDR3 spells CATYEGGDTQYF. CDR3 DNA: TGCGCCACCTACGAGGGGGGTGATACGCAGTATTTT.